Listed below are T cell receptor beta chains from one sample, sequenced in a study of cytomegalovirus exposure and HLA in healthy donors. Profiling relied on immunoSEQ multiplex PCR, and the TCRdb table lists in-frame clones only, not all of them. This table has fewer than 250,000 clones, roughly 89% appearing once. Specimen: PBMCs. These receptors were collected from a man between 18 and 29 years old in good health and CMV-seronegative. CDR3s leave out the opening cysteine and the closing phenylalanine or tryptophan.

V: TRBV18
J: TRBJ2-7
CDR3: ASSLDTYEQY

V: TRBV19
J: TRBJ1-5
CDR3: ASSTRQSNQPQH

V: TRBV29-1
J: TRBJ2-7
CDR3: SGGQGYEQY

V: TRBV7-9
J: TRBJ2-1
CDR3: ASSLESVGAWLDEQF

V: TRBV25-1
J: TRBJ1-2
CDR3: ASSETGATSITPYGYT

V: TRBV10-3
J: TRBJ1-3
CDR3: AMAQGGNTIY

V: TRBV19
J: TRBJ1-3
CDR3: ASRTKGGGAGNTIY

V: TRBV28
J: TRBJ1-2
CDR3: ASSLIDPRRDGYT

V: TRBV4-1
J: TRBJ1-2
CDR3: ASSLDSLPDGYT

V: TRBV5-6
J: TRBJ1-5
CDR3: ASSLAMDRGGNQPQH

V: TRBV29-1
J: TRBJ2-1
CDR3: SARGRDRKF

V: TRBV28
J: TRBJ2-3
CDR3: ASSVPGLAGTSTDTQY

V: TRBV10-3
J: TRBJ1-2
CDR3: AISEPLQGAGNGYT

V: TRBV5-6
J: TRBJ2-7
CDR3: ASSLGTGPTSYEQY

V: TRBV4-3
J: TRBJ2-7
CDR3: ASSQEVVGGYLYEQY